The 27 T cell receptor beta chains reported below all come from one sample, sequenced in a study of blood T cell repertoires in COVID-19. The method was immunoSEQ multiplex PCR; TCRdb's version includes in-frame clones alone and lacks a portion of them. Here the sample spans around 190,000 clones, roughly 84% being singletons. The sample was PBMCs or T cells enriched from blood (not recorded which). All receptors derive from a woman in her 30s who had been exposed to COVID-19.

The CDR3 sequence: CASSVNGLGPYEQYF. The CDR3 region has the DNA TGTGCCAGCAGTGTCAACGGACTAGGTCCCTACGAGCAGTACTTC. The V gene is TRBV25-1, the J gene TRBJ2-7; TRBD2 matches 7 bases. The CDR3 has 15 residues. The ends lost 4 bases at V and 2 bases at J; junction bases unmatched: 8. Germline V CDR1 and CDR2: MGHDK, SYGVNS.

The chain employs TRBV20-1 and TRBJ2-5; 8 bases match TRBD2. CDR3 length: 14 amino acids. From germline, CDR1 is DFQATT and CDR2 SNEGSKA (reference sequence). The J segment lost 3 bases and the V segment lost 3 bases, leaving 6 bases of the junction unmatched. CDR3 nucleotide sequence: TGCAGTGCTAGTGAGGGACTAGAGAAAGAGACCCAGTACTTC. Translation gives CSASEGLEKETQYF.

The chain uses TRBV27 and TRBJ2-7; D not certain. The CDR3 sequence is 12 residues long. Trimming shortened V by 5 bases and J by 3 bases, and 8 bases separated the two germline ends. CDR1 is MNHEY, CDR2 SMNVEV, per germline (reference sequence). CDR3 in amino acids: CASSTAGYEQYF. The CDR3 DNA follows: TGTGCCAGCAGTACAGCAGGCTACGAGCAGTACTTC.

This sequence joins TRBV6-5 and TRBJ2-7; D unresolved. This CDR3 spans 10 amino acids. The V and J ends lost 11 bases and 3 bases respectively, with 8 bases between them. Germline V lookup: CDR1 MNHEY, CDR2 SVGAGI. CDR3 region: CAPRNYEQYF. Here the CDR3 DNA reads TGTGCCCCCAGAAACTACGAGCAGTACTTC.

CDR3 DNA: TGTGCCAGCAGCTTCTCAGGGGCCCTGAACACTGAAGCTTTCTTT. It is translated as CASSFSGALNTEAFF. The chain recombines TRBV7-2 with TRBJ1-1, with D possibly matching TRBD1 (6 bases). CDR3 length: 15 residues. Trimming cost V 3 bases and J 0 bases, with 11 bases left between them. Germline CDR1 SGHTA, CDR2 FQGNSA.

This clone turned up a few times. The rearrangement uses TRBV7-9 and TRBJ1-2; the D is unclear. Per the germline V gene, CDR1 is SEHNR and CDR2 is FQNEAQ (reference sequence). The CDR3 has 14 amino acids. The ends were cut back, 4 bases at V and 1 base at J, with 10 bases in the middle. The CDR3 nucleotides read TGTGCCAGCAGCTCCCCTGGCAGTAACTATGGCTACACCTTC. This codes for CASSSPGSNYGYTF.

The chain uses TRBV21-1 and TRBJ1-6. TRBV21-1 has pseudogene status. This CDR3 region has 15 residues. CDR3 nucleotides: TGTGCCAGCAGCAAACGGGTTTCCTATAATTCACCCCTCCACTTT. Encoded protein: CASSKRVSYNSPLHF.

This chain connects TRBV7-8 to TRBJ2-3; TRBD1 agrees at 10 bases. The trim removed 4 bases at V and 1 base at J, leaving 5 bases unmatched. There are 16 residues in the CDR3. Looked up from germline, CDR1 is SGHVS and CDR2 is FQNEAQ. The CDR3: CASSYRDRGGTDTQYF. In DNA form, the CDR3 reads TGTGCCAGCAGCTACCGGGACAGGGGAGGCACAGATACGCAGTATTTT. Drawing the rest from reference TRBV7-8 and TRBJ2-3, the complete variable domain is GAGVSQSPRYKVAKRGQDVALRCDPISGHVSLFWYQQALGQGPEFLTYFQNEAQLDKSGLPSDRFFAERPEGSVSTLKIQRTQQEDSAVYLCASSYRDRGGTDTQYFGPGTRLTVL.

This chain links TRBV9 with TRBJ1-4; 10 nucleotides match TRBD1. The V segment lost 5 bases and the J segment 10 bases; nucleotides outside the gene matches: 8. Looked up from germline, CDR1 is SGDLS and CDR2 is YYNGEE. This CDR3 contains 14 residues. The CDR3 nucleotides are TGTGCCAGCAGTGGGGGGACAGGGGTCCGAAAACTGTTTTTT. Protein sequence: CASSGGTGVRKLFF.

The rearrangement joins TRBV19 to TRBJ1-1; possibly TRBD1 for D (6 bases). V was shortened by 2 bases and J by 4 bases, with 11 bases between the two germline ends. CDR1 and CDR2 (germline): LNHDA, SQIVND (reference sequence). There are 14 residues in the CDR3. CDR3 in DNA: TGTGCCAGTAGTATAAGAGGGGGTGCCACTGAAGCTTTCTTT. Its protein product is CASSIRGGATEAFF.

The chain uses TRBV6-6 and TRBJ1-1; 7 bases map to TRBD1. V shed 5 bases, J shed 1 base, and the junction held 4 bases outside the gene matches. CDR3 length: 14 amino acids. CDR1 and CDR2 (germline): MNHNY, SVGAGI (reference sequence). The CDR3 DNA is TGTGCCAGCAGTCAGGGGGGGAGGAACACTGAAGCTTTCTTT. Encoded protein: CASSQGGRNTEAFF.

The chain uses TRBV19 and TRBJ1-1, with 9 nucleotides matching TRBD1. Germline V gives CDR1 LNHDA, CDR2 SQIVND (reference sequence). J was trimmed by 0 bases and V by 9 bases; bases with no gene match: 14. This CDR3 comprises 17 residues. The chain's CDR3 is CARGTKTGGAVNTEAFF. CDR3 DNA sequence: TGTGCCAGGGGTACAAAAACAGGGGGCGCGGTGAACACTGAAGCTTTCTTT. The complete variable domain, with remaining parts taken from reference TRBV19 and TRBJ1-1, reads DGGITQSPKYLFRKEGQNVTLSCEQNLNHDAMYWYRQDPGQGLRLIYYSQIVNDFQKGDIAEGYSVSREKKESFPLTVTSAQKNPTAFYLCARGTKTGGAVNTEAFFGQGTRLTVV.

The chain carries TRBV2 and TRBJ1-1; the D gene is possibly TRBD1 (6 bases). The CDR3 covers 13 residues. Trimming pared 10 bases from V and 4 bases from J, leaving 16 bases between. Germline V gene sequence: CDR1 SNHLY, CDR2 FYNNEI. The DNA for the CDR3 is TGTGCCAACACAAAGGGGGGGCCCACTGAAGCTTTCTTT. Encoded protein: CANTKGGPTEAFF.

The CDR3 DNA is TGTGCCAGTAGTATACCCCGGACAGGGATAAATTCACCCCTCCACTTT. This gives the protein CASSIPRTGINSPLHF. The V call is TRBV19, the J call TRBJ1-6; TRBD1 matches at 8 bases. Looked up from germline, CDR1 is LNHDA and CDR2 is SQIVND (reference sequence). The ends lost 2 bases at V and 7 bases at J; junction bases unmatched: 7. The CDR3 has 16 residues.

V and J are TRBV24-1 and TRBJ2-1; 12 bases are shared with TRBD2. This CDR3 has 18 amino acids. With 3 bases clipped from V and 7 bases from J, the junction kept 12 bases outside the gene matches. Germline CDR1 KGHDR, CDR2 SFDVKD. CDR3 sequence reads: CATSDRKVTSGGLNEQFF. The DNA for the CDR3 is TGTGCCACCAGTGATCGGAAGGTGACTAGCGGGGGCTTAAATGAGCAGTTCTTC.

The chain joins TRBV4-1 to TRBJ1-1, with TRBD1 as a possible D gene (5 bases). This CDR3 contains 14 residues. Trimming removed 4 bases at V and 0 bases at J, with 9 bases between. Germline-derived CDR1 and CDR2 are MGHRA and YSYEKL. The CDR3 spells CASSLRDLNTEAFF. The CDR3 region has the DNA TGCGCCAGCAGCCTCAGGGATCTGAACACTGAAGCTTTCTTT.

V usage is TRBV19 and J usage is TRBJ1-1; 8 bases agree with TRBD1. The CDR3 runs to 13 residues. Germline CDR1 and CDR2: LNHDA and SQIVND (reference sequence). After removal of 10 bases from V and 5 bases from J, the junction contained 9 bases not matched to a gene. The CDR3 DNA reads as TGTGCCACCACACCCACAGGGGGGACTGAAGCTTTCTTT. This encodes CATTPTGGTEAFF. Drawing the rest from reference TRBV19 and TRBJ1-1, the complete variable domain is DGGITQSPKYLFRKEGQNVTLSCEQNLNHDAMYWYRQDPGQGLRLIYYSQIVNDFQKGDIAEGYSVSREKKESFPLTVTSAQKNPTAFYLCATTPTGGTEAFFGQGTRLTVV.

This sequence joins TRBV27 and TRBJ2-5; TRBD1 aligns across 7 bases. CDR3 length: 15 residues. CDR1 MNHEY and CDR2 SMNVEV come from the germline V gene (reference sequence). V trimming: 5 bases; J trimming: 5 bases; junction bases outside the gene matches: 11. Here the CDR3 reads CASSTRGSAEETQYF. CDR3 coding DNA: TGTGCCAGCAGTACCAGGGGGAGTGCTGAGGAGACCCAGTACTTC.

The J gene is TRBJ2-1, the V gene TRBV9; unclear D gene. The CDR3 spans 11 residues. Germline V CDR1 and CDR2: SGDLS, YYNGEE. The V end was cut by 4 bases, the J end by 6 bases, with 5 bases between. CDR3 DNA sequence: TGTGCCAGCAGCTTGAGCAATGAGCAGTTCTTC. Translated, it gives CASSLSNEQFF.

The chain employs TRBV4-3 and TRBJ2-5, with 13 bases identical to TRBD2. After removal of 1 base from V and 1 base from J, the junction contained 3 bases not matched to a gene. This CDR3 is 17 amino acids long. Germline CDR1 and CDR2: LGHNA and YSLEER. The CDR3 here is CASSQGGLAGAQETQYF. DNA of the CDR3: TGCGCCAGCAGCCAAGGAGGACTAGCGGGGGCCCAAGAGACCCAGTACTTC.

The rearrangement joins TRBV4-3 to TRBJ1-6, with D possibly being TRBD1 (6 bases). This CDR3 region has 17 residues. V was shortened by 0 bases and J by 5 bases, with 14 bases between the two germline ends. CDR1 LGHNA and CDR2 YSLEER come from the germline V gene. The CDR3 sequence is CASSQDLVGGDNSPLHF. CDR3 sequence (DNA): TGCGCCAGCAGCCAAGATTTGGTAGGGGGGGATAATTCACCCCTCCACTTT.

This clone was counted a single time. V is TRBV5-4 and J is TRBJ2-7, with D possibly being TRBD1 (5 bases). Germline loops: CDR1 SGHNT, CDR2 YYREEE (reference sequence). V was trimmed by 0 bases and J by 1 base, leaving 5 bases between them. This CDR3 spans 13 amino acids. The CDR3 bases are TGTGCCAGCAGCTTGGGACAGTCCTACGAGCAGTACTTC. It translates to CASSLGQSYEQYF.

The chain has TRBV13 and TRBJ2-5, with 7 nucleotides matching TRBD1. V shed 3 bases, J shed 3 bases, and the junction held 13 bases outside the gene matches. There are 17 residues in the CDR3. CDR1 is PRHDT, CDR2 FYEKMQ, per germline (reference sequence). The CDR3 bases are TGTGCCAGCAGCTTGATGTGGAAGGGACAGTCAAAAGAGACCCAGTACTTC. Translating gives CASSLMWKGQSKETQYF.

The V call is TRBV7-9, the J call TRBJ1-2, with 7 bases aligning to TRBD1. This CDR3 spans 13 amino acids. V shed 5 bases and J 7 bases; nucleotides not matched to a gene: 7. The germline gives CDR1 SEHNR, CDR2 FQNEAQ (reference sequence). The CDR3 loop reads CASSPRQGSGYTF. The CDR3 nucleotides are TGTGCCAGCAGCCCCCGACAGGGATCTGGCTACACCTTC.

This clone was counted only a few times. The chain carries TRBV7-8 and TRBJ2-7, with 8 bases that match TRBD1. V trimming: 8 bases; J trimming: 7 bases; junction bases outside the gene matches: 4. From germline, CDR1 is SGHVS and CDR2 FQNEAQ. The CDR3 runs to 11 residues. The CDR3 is CASGQGSEQYF. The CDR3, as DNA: TGTGCCAGCGGACAGGGATCTGAGCAGTACTTC.

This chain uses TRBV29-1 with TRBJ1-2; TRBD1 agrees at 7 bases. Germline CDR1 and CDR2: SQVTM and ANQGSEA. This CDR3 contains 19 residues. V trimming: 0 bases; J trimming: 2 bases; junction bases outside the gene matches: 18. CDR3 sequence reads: CSVEDVRGGQQQLNYGYTF. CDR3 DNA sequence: TGCAGCGTTGAAGATGTTCGGGGGGGACAGCAACAATTAAACTATGGCTACACCTTC.

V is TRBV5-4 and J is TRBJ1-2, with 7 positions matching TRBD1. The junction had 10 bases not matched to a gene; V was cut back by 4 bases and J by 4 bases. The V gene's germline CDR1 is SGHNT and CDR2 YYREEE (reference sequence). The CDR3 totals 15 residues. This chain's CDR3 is CASSKRQGSGYGYTF. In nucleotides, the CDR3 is TGTGCCAGCAGCAAACGACAGGGTAGCGGCTATGGCTACACCTTC.